Reported below is one T cell receptor beta chain. Per the study methods: Scientists estimated how many nucleated cells there were by amplifying reference gene primers. Some clones are missing from TCRdb's copy, which holds only in-frame ones; the method was immunoSEQ multiplex PCR. V and J calls and clone size are copied from that table; D and trimming were computed from the DNA. Here the sample spans roughly 120,000 clones, 71% being singletons. This specimen belongs to a study of blood T cell repertoires in COVID-19. For the study at large: From the United States, Italy and Spain came samples of acute and convalescent COVID-19. Nucleic acid was either cDNA or gDNA, and it came from T cells, B-cell-depleted T cells, or PBMCs.

Trimming left V 1 base short and J 7 bases short, with 10 bases between. The CDR3 loop spans 13 amino acids. The V gene's germline CDR1 is MNHEY and CDR2 SMNVEV (reference sequence). Specimen: peripheral blood. This receptor was taken from a human donor with acute or convalescent COVID-19. The donor label of this sample is uncertain. V gene TRBV27 combines with J gene TRBJ1-1, with a weak D call TRBD1 (6 bases). CDR3 DNA: TGTGCCAGCAGTTTATTTAGGGGGGGTGAAGCTTTCTTT. It yields the protein CASSLFRGGEAFF.